This T cell receptor (beta chain) is drawn from a study of T cell responses to AZD1222 COVID-19 vaccine. Study-wide results and limits: Females made up more of the donors, who were largely white British, and clonal diversity may have come out too low. Per reports, nearly half of all spike-specific TCRs target regions that are unmutated in variants. Seropositive AZD1222 recipients at baseline numbered only five or six. Spike-specific TCR breadth rose after two AZD1222 doses, and depth rose as well.

Trimming cost V 5 bases and J 6 bases, with 17 bases left between them. The CDR3 has 14 amino acids. Germline assignment: CDR1 SGHTA and CDR2 FQGNSA. The protocol was immunoSEQ multiplex PCR, while the TCRdb copy is restricted to in-frame clones and leaves out a portion. This sample has tens of thousands of clones, with 70% to 90% found just once. Comments on this clone: Antigen unknown.

The chain uses TRBV7-2 and TRBJ2-7; D remains unclear. The specimen comprised peripheral blood, sampled 28 days after the second AZD1222 dose. The source of this sequence is an adult who received the AZD1222 COVID-19 vaccine. The CDR3 is CASSPSPQLTEQYF. The CDR3 DNA reads TGTGCCAGCAGCCCCAGCCCCCAGTTGACCGAGCAGTACTTC.